The 7 T cell receptor beta chains in this list originate from one sample, sequenced in a study of shared clonotypes between healthy human individuals. Clones were read by immunoSEQ multiplex PCR, and TCRdb kept only the in-frame ones, dropping some. Among some 2 million clones listed, approximately 95% were seen once. CD45RO negativity and positive selection for CCR7 defined naive CD8 cells, a population that excluded terminally differentiated effector memory CD45RA+ cells. The sequencing sample was made of naive CD8+ T cells sorted from blood. These receptor sequences come from a man aged 18 to 29 in good health.

The chain carries TRBV27 and TRBJ2-7; TRBD1 matches at 10 bases. The length of the CDR3 is 15 residues. Germline V gives CDR1 MNHEY, CDR2 SMNVEV (reference sequence). V shed 4 bases and J 2 bases; nucleotides not matched to a gene: 5. CDR3 loop: CASSYGTGVTYEQYF. The CDR3 nucleotides read TGTGCCAGCAGTTATGGGACAGGGGTTACCTACGAGCAGTACTTC.

The chain employs TRBV14 and TRBJ2-2; D is uncertain. Trimming pared 3 bases from V and 4 bases from J, leaving 12 bases between. Per the germline V gene, CDR1 is SGHDN and CDR2 is FVKESK. The CDR3 sequence is 15 residues long. This CDR3 is CASSHLWGSTGELFF. The CDR3 DNA reads TGTGCCAGCAGCCACTTATGGGGAAGCACCGGGGAGCTGTTTTTT.

The genes are TRBV4-1 and TRBJ2-1, with TRBD2 identical over 10 bases. Germline CDR1 MGHRA, CDR2 YSYEKL. J was trimmed by 2 bases and V by 1 base; bases with no gene match: 5. This CDR3 is 17 amino acids long. The CDR3 loop reads CASSQVPGTSAYNEQFF. The CDR3 coding sequence is TGCGCCAGCAGCCAAGTCCCCGGGACTAGCGCCTACAATGAGCAGTTCTTC.

The J gene is TRBJ1-1, the V gene TRBV13; D not resolved. The CDR3 has 13 residues. In germline, CDR1 is PRHDT, CDR2 FYEKMQ (reference sequence). V lost 3 bases and J 5 bases, leaving 10 bases between the germline ends. The CDR3 protein is CASSLESFTEAFF. The DNA of the CDR3 is TGTGCCAGCAGCTTGGAGTCTTTTACTGAAGCTTTCTTT. Supplemented by reference TRBV13 and TRBJ1-1, the full variable domain reads AAGVIQSPRHLIKEKRETATLKCYPIPRHDTVYWYQQGPGQDPQFLISFYEKMQSDKGSIPDRFSAQQFSDYHSELNMSSLELGDSALYFCASSLESFTEAFFGQGTRLTVV.

A remark on this clone: The same CDR3 arises from other DNA sequences in this sample as well. V is TRBV6-5 and J is TRBJ1-2; tentatively, D is TRBD1 (5 bases). The V end lost 2 bases, the J end lost 2 bases, and 6 bases lay between the germline ends. The CDR3 sequence is 13 residues long. CDR1 and CDR2 (germline): MNHEY, SVGAGI. CDR3 protein: CASSYDSNYGYTF. CDR3 bases: TGTGCCAGCAGTTACGACAGCAACTATGGCTACACCTTC.

This sequence joins TRBV27 and TRBJ2-7; tentative D call: TRBD2 (6 bases). This CDR3 is built from 15 residues. V was cut by 2 bases and J by 2 bases, with 13 bases left in between. The V gene's germline CDR1 is MNHEY and CDR2 SMNVEV (reference sequence). The CDR3 protein is CASSLIGGGPYEQYF. The DNA of the CDR3 is TGTGCCAGCAGTTTAATCGGCGGAGGGCCCTACGAGCAGTACTTC.

The chain employs TRBV9 and TRBJ1-3, with 7 bases lining up with TRBD1. CDR3 length: 16 residues. Germline CDR1 SGDLS, CDR2 YYNGEE. Trimming removed 3 bases from V and 0 bases from J; junction bases left unmatched: 6. The CDR3 loop is CASSAEGQSSGNTIYF. CDR3 nucleotides: TGTGCCAGCAGCGCTGAGGGACAGAGCTCTGGAAACACCATATATTTT.